The subject of this entry is one TCR beta chain. CDR3 size: 15 residues. Germline V CDR1 and CDR2: MGHRA, YSYEKL. J lost 7 bases, V lost 1 base, and 5 bases had no gene match. These data are taken from a study of cytomegalovirus exposure and HLA in healthy donors. This PCR relied on a set of 60 Vbeta primers and 13 Jbeta primers. Here immunoSEQ multiplex PCR was the method, and the copy in TCRdb shows in-frame clones only, minus some. This sample yields approximately 88,000 clones, of which over 60% are seen a single time; 3.7% belongs to the top ten. The sequenced material came from PBMCs. The chain links TRBV4-1 to TRBJ2-2, with 8 bases identical to TRBD2. The origin of this receptor is a young man in good health and CMV-seronegative. The CDR3 region has the DNA TGCGCCAGCAGCCAAGGCGGGGGGCGGGGCGGGGAGCTGTTTTTT. This gives the protein CASSQGGGRGGELFF.